This T cell receptor (beta chain) was documented in a study of cytomegalovirus exposure and HLA in healthy donors. Germline CDR1 and CDR2: SEHNR and FQNEAQ (reference sequence). The CDR3 is 19 amino acids. V lost 4 bases, J lost 0 bases, and 22 bases lay in between. This cohort consisted of healthy bone marrow donors. 60 Vbeta and 13 Jbeta primers were used in PCR. Per the original methods: Tens of millions of unique TCR beta chains, 9 million to 11 million shared, were counted in a later analysis. Sequenced by immunoSEQ multiplex PCR; TCRdb stores in-frame clones only, minus some. That table furnishes V, J and clone size, whereas the DNA furnished D and trimming. This table holds some 150,000 clones, 79% found once. Study results and caveats: Being productive about 90% or about 30% of the time was typical of most TCR beta V segments in an earlier analysis. Researchers counted around 180 TCR beta chains as cytomegalovirus-associated.

Concerning this clone itself: Its antigen remains unidentified.

The chain joins TRBV7-9 to TRBJ1-3; D gene uncertain. This TCR was recovered from a human donor in good health. Sequenced material: PBMCs. The CDR3 protein is CASSSLLNGGSRSGNTIYF. CDR3 nucleotides: TGTGCCAGCAGCTCGCTCTTGAACGGAGGCTCACGCTCTGGAAACACCATATATTTT.